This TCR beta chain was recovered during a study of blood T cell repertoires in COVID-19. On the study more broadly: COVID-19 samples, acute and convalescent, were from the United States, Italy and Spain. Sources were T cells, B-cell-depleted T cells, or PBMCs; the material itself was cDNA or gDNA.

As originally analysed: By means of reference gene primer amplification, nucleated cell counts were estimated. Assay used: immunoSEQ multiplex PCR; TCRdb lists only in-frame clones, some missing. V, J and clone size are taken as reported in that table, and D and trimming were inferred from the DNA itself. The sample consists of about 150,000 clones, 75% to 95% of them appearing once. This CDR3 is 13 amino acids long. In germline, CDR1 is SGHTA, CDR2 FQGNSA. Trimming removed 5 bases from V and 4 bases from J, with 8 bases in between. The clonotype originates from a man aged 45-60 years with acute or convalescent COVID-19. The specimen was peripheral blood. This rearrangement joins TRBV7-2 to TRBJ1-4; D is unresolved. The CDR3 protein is CASSARYNEKLFF. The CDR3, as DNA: TGTGCCAGCAGCGCCCGCTATAATGAAAAACTGTTTTTT.